The following is a TCR beta chain sequence with its context. The data belong to a study of blood T cell repertoires in COVID-19. Overall study: Sites in the United States, Italy and Spain provided acute and convalescent COVID-19 samples.

Assay used: immunoSEQ multiplex PCR; TCRdb lists only in-frame clones, some missing. Of 85,000 to 95,000 clones in the sample, 88% were seen once. The CDR3 has 16 amino acids. Germline CDR1 MGHRA, CDR2 YSYEKL. Trimming took 1 base from V and 4 from J; bases not matched to a gene: 6. The sequence came from a man in his 60s with acute or convalescent COVID-19. The specimen was peripheral blood. V gene TRBV4-1 combines with J gene TRBJ2-1; 8 bases are shared with TRBD1. CDR3 residues: CASSQVDRALYNEQFF. The CDR3 DNA is TGCGCCAGCAGCCAAGTGGACAGGGCCCTTTACAATGAGCAGTTCTTC.